This entry concerns a single TCR beta chain. Its specificity is not known. These data belong to a study of metastatic and nonmetastatic thyroid tumors. Study as a whole: Repertoires of blood and of tissue (tumor or nodule) from malignant and benign thyroid patients were compared.

No patient received treatment before thyroid surgery. General observations from the study: Within blood and tumor, benign nodules reportedly had significantly lower TCR beta diversity than malignant thyroid tumors did.

The authors' processing: The study took CDR3 differences across clinicopathological groups and made a distant-metastasis classifier for papillary thyroid cancer from them. MiXCR was used by TCRdb to re-call the PCR reads. The authors' filters were not applied to this entry. The sample records about 64,000 clones, under 5% being singletons. The germline V gene has CDR1 LGHDT and CDR2 YNNKEL (reference sequence). This CDR3 is 14 amino acids long. Unmatched junction bases numbered 9, after V lost 7 bases and J lost 5 bases. The V and J genes are TRBV3-1 and TRBJ1-2; 8 positions agree with TRBD1. The sequencing input was blood. This TCR derives from a female donor with papillary thyroid cancer or a benign thyroid nodule (not recorded which). Some clones in this sample may be carry-over from other donors' samples. The CDR3 DNA follows: TGTGCCAGCAAGGCCGGACAGGGTATATATGGCTACACCTTC. The encoded protein is CASKAGQGIYGYTF.